This is a list of T cell receptor beta chains from one sample in a study of shared clonotypes between healthy human individuals. Clones were read by immunoSEQ multiplex PCR, and TCRdb kept only the in-frame ones, dropping some. Among about 1 million clones listed, under 80% were seen once. Material: memory CD4+ T cells sorted from blood. The receptors were sampled from a man aged 18 to 30 in good health. CDR3s include the opening cysteine and the closing phenylalanine or tryptophan. A D gene is named only where the DNA matches it firmly. Clone size is given for some rows only: seen once, a few or many times, or a class if the clone is expanded.

abundance: .
v_gene: TRBV30
j_gene: TRBJ2-7
d_gene: .
CDR3aa: CAWTDSAYEQYF
CDR3nt: TGTGCCTGGACAGACTCTGCCTACGAGCAGTACTTC

abundance: .
v_gene: TRBV9
j_gene: TRBJ2-5
d_gene: TRBD2
CDR3aa: CASSVGSSGSVETQYF
CDR3nt: TGTGCCAGCAGCGTAGGTTCTAGCGGGAGTGTCGAGACCCAGTACTTC

abundance: few
v_gene: TRBV7-9
j_gene: TRBJ1-4
d_gene: TRBD1
CDR3aa: CASRTGAEKLFF
CDR3nt: TGTGCCAGCAGGACAGGGGCCGAAAAACTGTTTTTT

abundance: .
v_gene: TRBV29-1
j_gene: TRBJ2-7
d_gene: TRBD1
CDR3aa: CSVRQGSYEQYF
CDR3nt: TGCAGCGTTCGACAGGGGTCCTACGAGCAGTACTTC

abundance: .
v_gene: TRBV7-2
j_gene: TRBJ2-7
d_gene: .
CDR3aa: CASSLTLKGREQYF
CDR3nt: TGTGCCAGCAGCTTAACCTTGAAGGGGCGGGAGCAGTACTTC

abundance: .
v_gene: TRBV6-5
j_gene: TRBJ2-1
d_gene: .
CDR3aa: CASTLYNEQFF
CDR3nt: TGTGCCAGCACGTTATACAATGAGCAGTTCTTC

abundance: once
v_gene: TRBV6-6
j_gene: TRBJ1-1
d_gene: .
CDR3aa: CASSPTGLVNTEAFF
CDR3nt: TGTGCCAGCAGTCCTACGGGACTAGTGAACACTGAAGCTTTCTTT

abundance: .
v_gene: TRBV7-2
j_gene: TRBJ2-2
d_gene: .
CDR3aa: CASSYMNTGELFF
CDR3nt: TGTGCCAGCTCTTACATGAACACCGGGGAGCTGTTTTTT

abundance: many
v_gene: TRBV2
j_gene: TRBJ1-2
d_gene: .
CDR3aa: CASSAQHGANYGYTF
CDR3nt: TGTGCCAGCAGCGCTCAGCACGGAGCTAACTATGGCTACACCTTC

abundance: .
v_gene: TRBV5-8
j_gene: TRBJ2-7
d_gene: .
CDR3aa: CASSLEQPGQYF
CDR3nt: TGTGCCAGCAGCTTGGAACAGCCTGGTCAGTACTTC

abundance: once
v_gene: TRBV9
j_gene: TRBJ2-3
d_gene: TRBD2
CDR3aa: CASSVLAGDVGDTQYF
CDR3nt: TGTGCCAGCAGCGTACTAGCGGGAGATGTGGGAGATACGCAGTATTTT

abundance: few
v_gene: TRBV7-9
j_gene: TRBJ2-7
d_gene: .
CDR3aa: CASSGRTLGEQYF
CDR3nt: TGTGCCAGCAGCGGGAGAACCTTGGGCGAGCAGTACTTC

abundance: .
v_gene: TRBV2
j_gene: TRBJ1-5
d_gene: .
CDR3aa: CASSKGLVSSNQPQHF
CDR3nt: TGTGCCAGCAGTAAGGGGCTAGTCTCCAGCAATCAGCCCCAGCATTTT

abundance: .
v_gene: TRBV7-2
j_gene: TRBJ2-5
d_gene: TRBD2
CDR3aa: CASSPTPLAGKETQYF
CDR3nt: TGTGCCAGCAGCCCCACCCCGCTAGCGGGAAAAGAGACCCAGTACTTC

abundance: .
v_gene: TRBV6-1
j_gene: TRBJ1-4
d_gene: .
CDR3aa: CAILPGLNEKLFF
CDR3nt: TGTGCCATCCTCCCGGGCCTTAATGAAAAACTGTTTTTT

abundance: once
v_gene: TRBV19
j_gene: TRBJ2-4
d_gene: .
CDR3aa: CASSADFGIQYF
CDR3nt: TGTGCCAGTAGTGCAGACTTCGGCATTCAGTACTTC

abundance: once
v_gene: TRBV30
j_gene: TRBJ2-5
d_gene: TRBD2
CDR3aa: CAWRLAGGPTQYF
CDR3nt: TGTGCCTGGAGACTAGCGGGGGGGCCGACCCAGTACTTC

abundance: .
v_gene: TRBV6-5
j_gene: TRBJ2-5
d_gene: .
CDR3aa: CASSGAGREETQYF
CDR3nt: TGTGCCAGCAGTGGGGCCGGCCGGGAAGAGACCCAGTACTTC

abundance: .
v_gene: TRBV28
j_gene: TRBJ1-1
d_gene: .
CDR3aa: CASSLFGRQKNTEAFF
CDR3nt: TGTGCCAGCAGTTTATTTGGACGTCAGAAGAACACTGAAGCTTTCTTT

abundance: .
v_gene: TRBV9
j_gene: TRBJ1-3
d_gene: .
CDR3aa: CASSDRDPGNTIYF
CDR3nt: TGTGCCAGCAGCGACAGGGACCCTGGAAACACCATATATTTT

abundance: .
v_gene: TRBV2
j_gene: TRBJ1-6
d_gene: .
CDR3aa: CASSTGRSSYNSPLHF
CDR3nt: TGTGCCAGCAGTACAGGTCGCAGCTCCTATAATTCACCCCTCCACTTT

abundance: .
v_gene: TRBV30
j_gene: TRBJ1-2
d_gene: TRBD1
CDR3aa: CAWSGRTGLNYGYTF
CDR3nt: TGTGCCTGGAGTGGACGGACAGGGCTGAACTATGGCTACACCTTC

abundance: once
v_gene: TRBV4-1
j_gene: TRBJ2-1
d_gene: .
CDR3aa: CASSQDTNEQFF
CDR3nt: TGCGCCAGCAGCCAAGATACCAATGAGCAGTTCTTC

abundance: .
v_gene: TRBV18
j_gene: TRBJ2-7
d_gene: TRBD1
CDR3aa: CASSPGTGVAYEQYF
CDR3nt: TGTGCCAGCTCACCGGGGACAGGGGTCGCCTACGAGCAGTACTTC

abundance: once
v_gene: TRBV23-1
j_gene: TRBJ2-7
d_gene: .
CDR3aa: CASSHPRRGRVSAYEQYF
CDR3nt: TGCGCCAGCAGTCATCCCAGGCGGGGGCGCGTTTCCGCCTACGAGCAGTACTTC

abundance: .
v_gene: TRBV27
j_gene: TRBJ2-7
d_gene: TRBD2
CDR3aa: CASSQEVTSGRWVGEQYF
CDR3nt: TGTGCCAGCAGTCAAGAGGTGACTAGCGGGAGGTGGGTCGGCGAGCAGTACTTC

abundance: .
v_gene: TRBV12-2
j_gene: TRBJ2-4
d_gene: .
CDR3aa: CASRSGDSKNIQYF
CDR3nt: TGTGCAAGTCGCTCCGGGGACAGCAAAAACATTCAGTACTTC

abundance: .
v_gene: TRBV2
j_gene: TRBJ1-6
d_gene: .
CDR3aa: CATTVEGSNSPLHF
CDR3nt: TGTGCCACTACCGTGGAGGGCTCTAATTCACCCCTCCACTTT

abundance: .
v_gene: TRBV10-1
j_gene: TRBJ1-1
d_gene: .
CDR3aa: CASSESPGSGTEAFF
CDR3nt: TGCGCCAGCAGTGAGTCGCCAGGGTCTGGCACTGAAGCTTTCTTT

abundance: .
v_gene: TRBV7-2
j_gene: TRBJ2-5
d_gene: .
CDR3aa: CASSSGYHKETQYF
CDR3nt: TGTGCCAGCAGCTCAGGATATCACAAAGAGACCCAGTACTTC

abundance: once
v_gene: TRBV19
j_gene: TRBJ2-3
d_gene: TRBD1
CDR3aa: CASSGRGDTQYF
CDR3nt: TGTGCCAGTAGCGGCAGGGGGGATACGCAGTATTTT

abundance: .
v_gene: TRBV11-2
j_gene: TRBJ1-6
d_gene: TRBD1
CDR3aa: CASSSQGNNSPLHF
CDR3nt: TGTGCCAGCAGCTCACAGGGGAATAATTCACCCCTCCACTTT

abundance: few
v_gene: TRBV27
j_gene: TRBJ1-1
d_gene: TRBD1
CDR3aa: CASSYLGQGNTEAFF
CDR3nt: TGTGCCAGCAGTTATTTGGGACAGGGAAACACTGAAGCTTTCTTT

abundance: .
v_gene: TRBV20-1
j_gene: TRBJ1-2
d_gene: .
CDR3aa: CSAKANYGYTF
CDR3nt: TGCAGTGCTAAAGCTAACTATGGCTACACCTTC

abundance: .
v_gene: TRBV6-6
j_gene: TRBJ1-1
d_gene: TRBD1
CDR3aa: CASGSTGEAFF
CDR3nt: TGTGCCAGCGGATCGACAGGGGAAGCTTTCTTT

abundance: .
v_gene: TRBV19
j_gene: TRBJ1-2
d_gene: TRBD1
CDR3aa: CASSPPDRAFYGYTF
CDR3nt: TGTGCCAGTAGTCCCCCGGACAGGGCTTTCTATGGCTACACCTTC

abundance: .
v_gene: TRBV5-1
j_gene: TRBJ2-7
d_gene: TRBD1
CDR3aa: CASSLGDRTEQYF
CDR3nt: TGCGCCAGCAGCTTGGGGGACAGAACCGAGCAGTACTTC

abundance: .
v_gene: TRBV12-5
j_gene: TRBJ2-7
d_gene: TRBD2
CDR3aa: CASGFTSGGSNSYEQYF
CDR3nt: TGTGCTAGTGGTTTTACTAGCGGGGGGTCTAACTCCTACGAGCAGTACTTC

abundance: .
v_gene: TRBV28
j_gene: TRBJ2-7
d_gene: .
CDR3aa: CASSRRRTDTSPMYF
CDR3nt: TGTGCCAGCAGCCGCCGGAGGACAGACACCTCACCGATGTACTTC

abundance: few
v_gene: TRBV6-1
j_gene: TRBJ2-7
d_gene: TRBD1
CDR3aa: CAIRGQTSSYEQYF
CDR3nt: TGTGCCATCAGGGGGCAGACAAGCTCCTACGAGCAGTACTTC

abundance: .
v_gene: TRBV6-1
j_gene: TRBJ2-5
d_gene: TRBD1
CDR3aa: CASAGQALLGETQYF
CDR3nt: TGTGCCAGCGCCGGACAGGCTCTCCTCGGGGAGACCCAGTACTTC

abundance: many
v_gene: TRBV30
j_gene: TRBJ1-1
d_gene: TRBD1
CDR3aa: CAWSKGTGGTEAFF
CDR3nt: TGTGCCTGGAGCAAGGGGACAGGGGGCACTGAAGCTTTCTTT

abundance: .
v_gene: TRBV7-8
j_gene: TRBJ2-5
d_gene: TRBD2
CDR3aa: CASGRSGTETQYF
CDR3nt: TGTGCCAGCGGCAGGAGCGGGACGGAGACCCAGTACTTC

abundance: once
v_gene: TRBV6-1
j_gene: TRBJ1-5
d_gene: .
CDR3aa: CASMGAAWQPQHF
CDR3nt: TGTGCCAGCATGGGGGCCGCGTGGCAGCCCCAGCATTTT

abundance: few
v_gene: TRBV5-8
j_gene: TRBJ1-2
d_gene: .
CDR3aa: CASSLTGLIYGYTF
CDR3nt: TGTGCCAGCAGCTTGACGGGGCTGATCTATGGCTACACCTTC

abundance: .
v_gene: TRBV6-4
j_gene: TRBJ1-5
d_gene: .
CDR3aa: CASRASGTANDDQPQHF
CDR3nt: TGTGCCAGCAGAGCCTCCGGGACGGCGAACGATGATCAGCCCCAGCATTTT

abundance: .
v_gene: TRBV10-3
j_gene: TRBJ2-2
d_gene: .
CDR3aa: CAISVGQFNTGELFF
CDR3nt: TGTGCCATCAGTGTCGGGCAGTTTAACACCGGGGAGCTGTTTTTT

abundance: .
v_gene: TRBV5-1
j_gene: TRBJ2-1
d_gene: TRBD1
CDR3aa: CASSYYRDSSYNEQFF
CDR3nt: TGCGCCAGCAGCTATTACCGGGACAGCTCCTACAATGAGCAGTTCTTC

abundance: .
v_gene: TRBV4-1
j_gene: TRBJ1-6
d_gene: TRBD1
CDR3aa: CASSQRVGTVGSPLHF
CDR3nt: TGCGCCAGCAGCCAAAGGGTTGGGACAGTTGGGTCACCCCTCCACTTT

abundance: .
v_gene: TRBV27
j_gene: TRBJ1-4
d_gene: .
CDR3aa: CASSGRDEKLFF
CDR3nt: TGTGCCAGCAGCGGCCGGGATGAAAAACTGTTTTTT

abundance: few
v_gene: TRBV5-1
j_gene: TRBJ1-2
d_gene: .
CDR3aa: CASSTTGGNYGYTF
CDR3nt: TGCGCCAGCAGCACCACCGGCGGTAACTATGGCTACACCTTC

abundance: .
v_gene: TRBV20-1
j_gene: TRBJ2-5
d_gene: .
CDR3aa: CSPLRVETQYF
CDR3nt: TGCAGTCCCTTAAGGGTGGAGACCCAGTACTTC

abundance: few
v_gene: TRBV7-9
j_gene: TRBJ2-2
d_gene: .
CDR3aa: CASSQQTGELFF
CDR3nt: TGTGCCAGCAGCCAGCAAACCGGGGAGCTGTTTTTT